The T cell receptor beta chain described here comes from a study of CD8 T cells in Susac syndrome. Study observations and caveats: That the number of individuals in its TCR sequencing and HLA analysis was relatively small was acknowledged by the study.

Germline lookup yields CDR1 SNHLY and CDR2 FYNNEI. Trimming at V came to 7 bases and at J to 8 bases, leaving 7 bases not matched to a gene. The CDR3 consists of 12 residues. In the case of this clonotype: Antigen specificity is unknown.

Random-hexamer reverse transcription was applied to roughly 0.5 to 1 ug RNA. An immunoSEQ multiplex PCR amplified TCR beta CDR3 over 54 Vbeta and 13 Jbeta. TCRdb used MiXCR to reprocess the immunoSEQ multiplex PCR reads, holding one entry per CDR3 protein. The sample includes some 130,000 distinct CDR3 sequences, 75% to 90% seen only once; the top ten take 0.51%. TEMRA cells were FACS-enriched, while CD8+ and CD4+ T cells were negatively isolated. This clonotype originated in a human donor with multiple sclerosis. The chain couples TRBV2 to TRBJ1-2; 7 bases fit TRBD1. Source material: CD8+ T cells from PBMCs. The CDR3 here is CASKGQDPGYTF. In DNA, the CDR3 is TGTGCCAGCAAAGGACAGGATCCCGGCTACACCTTC. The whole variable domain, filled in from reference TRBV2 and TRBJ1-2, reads EPEVTQTPSHQVTQMGQEVILRCVPISNHLYFYWYRQILGQKVEFLVSFYNNEISEKSEIFDDQFSVERPDGSNFTLKIRSTKLEDSAMYFCASKGQDPGYTFGSGTRLTVV.